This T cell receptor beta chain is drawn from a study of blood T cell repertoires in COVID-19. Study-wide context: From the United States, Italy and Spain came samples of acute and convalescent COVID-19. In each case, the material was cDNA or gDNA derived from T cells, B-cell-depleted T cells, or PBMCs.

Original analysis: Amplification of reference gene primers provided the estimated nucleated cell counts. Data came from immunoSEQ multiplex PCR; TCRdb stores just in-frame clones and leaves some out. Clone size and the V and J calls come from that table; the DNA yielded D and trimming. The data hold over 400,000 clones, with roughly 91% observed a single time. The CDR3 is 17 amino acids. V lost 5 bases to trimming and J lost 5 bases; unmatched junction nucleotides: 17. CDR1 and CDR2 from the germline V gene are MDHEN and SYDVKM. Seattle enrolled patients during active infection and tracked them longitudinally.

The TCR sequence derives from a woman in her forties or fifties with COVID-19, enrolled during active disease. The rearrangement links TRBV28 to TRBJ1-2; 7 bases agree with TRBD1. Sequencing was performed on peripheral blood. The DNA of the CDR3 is TGTGCCAGCAGTGGAGAAATACCGGGACAGAGCTTGTATGGCTACACCTTC. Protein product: CASSGEIPGQSLYGYTF.